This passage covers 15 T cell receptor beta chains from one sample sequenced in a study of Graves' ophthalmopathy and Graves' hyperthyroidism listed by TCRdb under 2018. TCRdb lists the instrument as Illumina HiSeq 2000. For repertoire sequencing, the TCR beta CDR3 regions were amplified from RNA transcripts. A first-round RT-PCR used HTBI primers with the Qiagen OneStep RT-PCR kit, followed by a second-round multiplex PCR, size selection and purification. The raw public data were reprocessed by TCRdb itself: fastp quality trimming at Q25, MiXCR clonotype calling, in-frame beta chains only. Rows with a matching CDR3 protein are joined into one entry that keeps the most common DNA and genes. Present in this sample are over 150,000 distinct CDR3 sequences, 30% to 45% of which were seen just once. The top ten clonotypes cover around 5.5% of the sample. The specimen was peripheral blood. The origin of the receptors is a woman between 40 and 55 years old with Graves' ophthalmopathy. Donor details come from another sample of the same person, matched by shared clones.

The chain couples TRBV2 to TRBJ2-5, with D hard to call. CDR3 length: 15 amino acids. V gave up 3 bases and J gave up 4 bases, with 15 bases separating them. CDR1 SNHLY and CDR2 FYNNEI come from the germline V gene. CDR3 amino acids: CASSEWEATRETQYF. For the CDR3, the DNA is TGTGCCAGCAGTGAGTGGGAAGCGACAAGAGAGACCCAGTACTTC.

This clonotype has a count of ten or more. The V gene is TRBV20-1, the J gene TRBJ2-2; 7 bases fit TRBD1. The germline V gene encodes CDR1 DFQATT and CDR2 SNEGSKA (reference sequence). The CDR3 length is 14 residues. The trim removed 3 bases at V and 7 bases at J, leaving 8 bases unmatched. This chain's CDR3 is CSARADRVVGELFF. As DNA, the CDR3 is TGCAGTGCTAGGGCAGACAGGGTGGTCGGGGAGCTGTTTTTT.

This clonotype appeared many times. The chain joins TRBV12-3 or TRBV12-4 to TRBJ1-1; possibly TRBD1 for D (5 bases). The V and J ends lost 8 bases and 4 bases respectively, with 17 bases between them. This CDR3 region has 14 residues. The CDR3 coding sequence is TGTGCCAGCCTTAAAGATAGGGGCGTCACTGAAGCTTTCTTT. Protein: CASLKDRGVTEAFF.

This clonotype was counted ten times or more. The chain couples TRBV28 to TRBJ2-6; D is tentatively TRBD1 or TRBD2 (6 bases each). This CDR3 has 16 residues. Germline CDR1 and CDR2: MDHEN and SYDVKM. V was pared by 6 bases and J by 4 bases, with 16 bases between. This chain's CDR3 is CASSLPGAGGANVLTF. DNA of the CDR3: TGTGCCAGCAGCCTGCCAGGGGCGGGGGGGGCCAACGTCCTGACTTTC.

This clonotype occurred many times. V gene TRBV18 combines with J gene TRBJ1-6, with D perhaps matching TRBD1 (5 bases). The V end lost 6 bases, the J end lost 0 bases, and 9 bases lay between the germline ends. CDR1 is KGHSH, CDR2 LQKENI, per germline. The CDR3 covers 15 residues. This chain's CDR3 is CASSHDSSYNSPLHF. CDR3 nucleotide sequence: TGTGCCAGCTCGCACGACAGCTCCTATAATTCACCCCTCCACTTT.

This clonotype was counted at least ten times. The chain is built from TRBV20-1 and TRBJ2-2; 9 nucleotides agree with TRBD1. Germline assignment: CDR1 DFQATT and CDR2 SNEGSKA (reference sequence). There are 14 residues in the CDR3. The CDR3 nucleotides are TGCAGCGTCGGGACAGGGCGGAACACCGGGGAGCTGTTTTTT. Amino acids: CSVGTGRNTGELFF.

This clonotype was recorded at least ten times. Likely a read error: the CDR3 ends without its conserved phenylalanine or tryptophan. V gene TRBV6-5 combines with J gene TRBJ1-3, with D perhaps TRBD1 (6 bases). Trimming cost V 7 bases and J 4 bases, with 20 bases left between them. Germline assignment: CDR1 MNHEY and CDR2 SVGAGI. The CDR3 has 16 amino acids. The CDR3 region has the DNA TGTGCCAGCACTCGAGGGCGGGGAACAGGGGGAAACACCATATATTCT. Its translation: CASTRGRGTGGNTIYS.

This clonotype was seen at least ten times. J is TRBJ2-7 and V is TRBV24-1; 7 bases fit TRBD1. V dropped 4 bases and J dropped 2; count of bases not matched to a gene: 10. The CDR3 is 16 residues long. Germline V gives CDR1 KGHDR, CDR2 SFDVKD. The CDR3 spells CATSDSGQPVPYEQYF. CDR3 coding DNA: TGTGCCACCAGTGACTCGGGACAGCCAGTTCCCTACGAGCAGTACTTC.

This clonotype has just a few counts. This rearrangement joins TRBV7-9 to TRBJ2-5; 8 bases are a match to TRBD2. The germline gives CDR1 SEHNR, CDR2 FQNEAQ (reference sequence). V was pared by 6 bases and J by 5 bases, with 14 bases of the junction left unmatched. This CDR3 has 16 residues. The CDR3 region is CASSTFAGGWRETQYF. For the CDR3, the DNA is TGTGCCAGCAGTACTTTTGCGGGGGGTTGGAGGGAGACCCAGTACTTC.

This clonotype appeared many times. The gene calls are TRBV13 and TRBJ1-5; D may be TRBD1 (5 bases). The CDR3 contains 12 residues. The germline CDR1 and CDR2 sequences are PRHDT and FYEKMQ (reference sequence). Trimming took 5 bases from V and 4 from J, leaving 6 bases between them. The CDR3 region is CASSRQNQPQHF. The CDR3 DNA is TGTGCCAGCAGCCGACAGAATCAGCCCCAGCATTTT. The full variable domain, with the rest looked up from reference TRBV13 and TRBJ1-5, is AAGVIQSPRHLIKEKRETATLKCYPIPRHDTVYWYQQGPGQDPQFLISFYEKMQSDKGSIPDRFSAQQFSDYHSELNMSSLELGDSALYFCASSRQNQPQHFGDGTRLSIL.

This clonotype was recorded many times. CDR3 nucleotide sequence: TGTGCCAGCTGGGACAGGGTGGAGACCCAGTACTTC. As protein: CASWDRVETQYF. The chain combines TRBV27 with TRBJ2-5; 9 bases are a match to TRBD1. Germline V gives CDR1 MNHEY, CDR2 SMNVEV (reference sequence). With 8 bases clipped from V and 5 bases from J, the junction kept 3 bases outside the gene matches. The CDR3 runs 12 residues.

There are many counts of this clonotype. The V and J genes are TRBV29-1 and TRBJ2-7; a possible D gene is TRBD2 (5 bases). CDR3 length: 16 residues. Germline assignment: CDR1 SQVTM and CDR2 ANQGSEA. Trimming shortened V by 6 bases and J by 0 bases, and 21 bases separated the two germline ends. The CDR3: CSVPRGNDHSSYEQYF. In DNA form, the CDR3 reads TGCAGCGTCCCCAGAGGGAATGACCATTCCTCCTACGAGCAGTACTTC.

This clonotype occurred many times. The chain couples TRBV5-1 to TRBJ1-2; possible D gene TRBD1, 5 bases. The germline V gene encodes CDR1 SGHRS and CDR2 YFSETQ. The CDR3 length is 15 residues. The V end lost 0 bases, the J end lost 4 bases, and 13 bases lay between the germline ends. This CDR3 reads CASSLAAGLGYGYTF. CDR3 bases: TGCGCCAGCAGCTTGGCCGCAGGGTTGGGCTATGGCTACACCTTC.

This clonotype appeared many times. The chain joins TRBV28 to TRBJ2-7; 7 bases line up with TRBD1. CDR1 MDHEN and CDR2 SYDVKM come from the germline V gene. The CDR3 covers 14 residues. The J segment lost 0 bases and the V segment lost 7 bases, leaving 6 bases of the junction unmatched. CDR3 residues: CASKLQGSSYEQYF. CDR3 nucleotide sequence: TGTGCCAGCAAACTACAGGGGAGCTCCTACGAGCAGTACTTC. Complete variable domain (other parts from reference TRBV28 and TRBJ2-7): DVKVTQSSRYLVKRTGEKVFLECVQDMDHENMFWYRQDPGLGLRLIYFSYDVKMKEKGDIPEGYSVSREKKERFSLILESASTNQTSMYLCASKLQGSSYEQYFGPGTRLTVT.

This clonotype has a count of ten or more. CDR3 nucleotides: TGTGCCTGGAGTCGTGGGACTAGCGGGAGGTCGGTGCAGTACTTC. It translates to CAWSRGTSGRSVQYF. The gene calls are TRBV30 and TRBJ2-7, with 15 positions matching TRBD2. There are 15 residues in the CDR3. The V segment lost 2 bases and the J segment 9 bases; nucleotides outside the gene matches: 8. Germline CDR1 GTSNPN, CDR2 SVGIG (reference sequence).